A single sample gave rise to the 3 T cell receptor beta chains below, sequenced in a study of blood T cell repertoires in COVID-19 (dated by TCRdb to 2020 to 2022). The library was built by means of the immunoSEQ multiplex PCR assay. TCRdb holds this immuneACCESS table with in-frame rearrangements only. Some clones are missing; in checked studies, unresolved V genes explain under half, and the rest has no known cause. Counted in this sample were over 100,000 clones; about 91% of them appeared once. The ten largest clones take up 10% of the sample. Sequencing input: peripheral blood. Every receptor here comes from a man aged 45 to 65 with acute or convalescent COVID-19.

In this sample, this clone turned up once. V and J are TRBV5-1 and TRBJ1-1, with D tentatively TRBD1 (6 bases). Trimming took 4 bases from V and 6 from J, leaving 13 bases between them. Germline lookup yields CDR1 SGHRS and CDR2 YFSETQ. This CDR3 region has 13 residues. The DNA for the CDR3 is TGCGCCAGCAGCGCCGGACCAGGGGCTGAAGCTTTCTTT. This sequence encodes CASSAGPGAEAFF.

The chain employs TRBV5-1 and TRBJ2-1; 7 bases are shared with TRBD2. CDR1 is SGHRS, CDR2 YFSETQ, per germline. This CDR3 has 15 amino acids. V lost 0 bases to trimming and J lost 6 bases; unmatched junction nucleotides: 6. Here the CDR3 reads CASSLDAGAANEQFF. The CDR3 DNA reads TGCGCCAGCAGCTTGGATGCGGGAGCGGCCAATGAGCAGTTCTTC.

The V gene is TRBV6-5, the J gene TRBJ2-1; D unclear. Germline CDR1 MNHEY, CDR2 SVGAGI. Trimming took 0 bases from V and 6 from J, leaving 12 bases between them. The CDR3 spans 15 residues. The CDR3 sequence is CASSYSPQWVNEQFF. As DNA, the CDR3 is TGTGCCAGCAGTTACTCTCCACAGTGGGTCAATGAGCAGTTCTTC.